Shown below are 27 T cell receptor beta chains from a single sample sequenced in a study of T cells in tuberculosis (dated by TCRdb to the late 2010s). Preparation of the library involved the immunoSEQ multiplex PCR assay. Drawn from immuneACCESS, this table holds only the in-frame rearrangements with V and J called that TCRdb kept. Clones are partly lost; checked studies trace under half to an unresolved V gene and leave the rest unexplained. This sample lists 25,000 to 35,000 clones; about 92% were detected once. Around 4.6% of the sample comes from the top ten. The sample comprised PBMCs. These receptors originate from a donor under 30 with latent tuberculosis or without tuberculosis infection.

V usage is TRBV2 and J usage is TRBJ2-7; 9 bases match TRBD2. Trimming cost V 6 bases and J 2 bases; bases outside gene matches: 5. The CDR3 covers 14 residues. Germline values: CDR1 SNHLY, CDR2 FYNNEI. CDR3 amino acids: CASRPSGAPYEQYF. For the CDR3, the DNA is TGTGCCAGCAGGCCTAGCGGGGCCCCCTACGAGCAGTACTTC.

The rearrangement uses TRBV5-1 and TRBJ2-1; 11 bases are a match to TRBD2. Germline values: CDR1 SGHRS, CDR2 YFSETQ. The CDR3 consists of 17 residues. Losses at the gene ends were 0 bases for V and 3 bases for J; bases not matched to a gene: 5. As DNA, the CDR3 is TGCGCCAGCAGCTTGGAGCTAGCGGGGGGCCACTACAATGAGCAGTTCTTC. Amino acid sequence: CASSLELAGGHYNEQFF. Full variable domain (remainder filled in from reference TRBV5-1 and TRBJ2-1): KAGVTQTPRYLIKTRGQQVTLSCSPISGHRSVSWYQQTPGQGLQFLFEYFSETQRNKGNFPGRFSGRQFSNSRSEMNVSTLELGDSALYLCASSLELAGGHYNEQFFGPGTRLTVL.

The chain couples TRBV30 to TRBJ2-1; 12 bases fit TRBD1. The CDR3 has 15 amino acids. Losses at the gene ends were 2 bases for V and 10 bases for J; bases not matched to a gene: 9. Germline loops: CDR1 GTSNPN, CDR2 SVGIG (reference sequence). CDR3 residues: CAWSRKGQGAAEQFF. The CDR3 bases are TGTGCCTGGAGTCGTAAGGGACAGGGGGCGGCGGAGCAGTTCTTC.

The CDR3 is CATSPGGENEQYF. CDR3 bases: TGTGCCACCAGCCCAGGGGGCGAAAACGAGCAGTACTTC. The rearrangement links TRBV15 to TRBJ2-7, with 8 bases identical to TRBD1. Germline lookup yields CDR1 LNHNV and CDR2 YYDKDF (reference sequence). Trimming removed 5 bases from V and 5 bases from J; junction bases left unmatched: 5. The CDR3 is 13 amino acids.

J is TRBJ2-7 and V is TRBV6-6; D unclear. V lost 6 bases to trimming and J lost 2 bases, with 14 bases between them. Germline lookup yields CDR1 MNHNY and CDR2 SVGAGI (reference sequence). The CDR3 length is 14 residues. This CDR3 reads CASSRRQDAYEQYF. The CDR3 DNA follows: TGTGCCAGCAGCCGCCGGCAGGATGCCTACGAGCAGTACTTC.

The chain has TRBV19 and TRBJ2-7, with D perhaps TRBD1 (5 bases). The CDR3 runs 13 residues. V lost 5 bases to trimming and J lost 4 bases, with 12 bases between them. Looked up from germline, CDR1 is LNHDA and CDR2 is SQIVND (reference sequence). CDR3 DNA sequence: TGTGCCAGTAGTGCAACTCAGGGTTACGAGCAGTACTTC. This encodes CASSATQGYEQYF.

The CDR3 loop reads CASTPGQGFSEAFF. In DNA, the CDR3 is TGTGCCAGTACTCCGGGACAGGGCTTTTCTGAAGCTTTCTTT. The chain combines TRBV19 with TRBJ1-1; 9 positions match TRBD1. Germline values: CDR1 LNHDA, CDR2 SQIVND (reference sequence). Trimming cost V 7 bases and J 6 bases; bases outside gene matches: 9. The CDR3 is made up of 14 amino acids. Combining the CDR3 with reference TRBV19 and TRBJ1-1 gives the whole variable domain DGGITQSPKYLFRKEGQNVTLSCEQNLNHDAMYWYRQDPGQGLRLIYYSQIVNDFQKGDIAEGYSVSREKKESFPLTVTSAQKNPTAFYLCASTPGQGFSEAFFGQGTRLTVV.

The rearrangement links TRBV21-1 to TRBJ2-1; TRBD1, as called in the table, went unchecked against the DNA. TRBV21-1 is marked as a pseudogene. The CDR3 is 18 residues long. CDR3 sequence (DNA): TGTGCCAGCAGCAAGCTCCAACAGCAGGGATGGTCGGACAATGAGCAGTTCTTC. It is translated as CASSKLQQQGWSDNEQFF.

The CDR3 sequence is CASSLLGGDGYTF. As DNA, the CDR3 is TGTGCCAGCAGCTTGTTGGGGGGAGATGGCTACACCTTC. V usage is TRBV5-4 and J usage is TRBJ1-2; tentatively, D is TRBD1 (5 bases). There are 13 residues in the CDR3. Deletions cut 1 base from V and 6 bases from J, with 10 bases between. Germline CDR1 is SGHNT and CDR2 is YYREEE (reference sequence).

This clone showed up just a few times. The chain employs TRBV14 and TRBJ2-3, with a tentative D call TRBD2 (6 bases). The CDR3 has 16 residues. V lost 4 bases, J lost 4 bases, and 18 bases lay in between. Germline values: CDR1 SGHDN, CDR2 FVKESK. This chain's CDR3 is CASSPGTYLVADTQYF. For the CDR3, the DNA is TGTGCCAGCAGCCCCGGGACTTACCTGGTGGCAGATACGCAGTATTTT. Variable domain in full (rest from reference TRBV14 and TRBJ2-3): EAGVTQFPSHSVIEKGQTVTLRCDPISGHDNLYWYRRVMGKEIKFLLHFVKESKQDESGMPNNRFLAERTGGTYSTLKVQPAELEDSGVYFCASSPGTYLVADTQYFGPGTRLTVL.

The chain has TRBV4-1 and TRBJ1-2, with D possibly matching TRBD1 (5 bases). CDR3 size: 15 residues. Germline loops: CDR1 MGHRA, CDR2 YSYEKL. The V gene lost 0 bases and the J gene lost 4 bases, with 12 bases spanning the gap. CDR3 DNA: TGCGCCAGCAGCCAAGATTTTCAGGGTATCTATGGCTACACCTTC. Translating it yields CASSQDFQGIYGYTF.

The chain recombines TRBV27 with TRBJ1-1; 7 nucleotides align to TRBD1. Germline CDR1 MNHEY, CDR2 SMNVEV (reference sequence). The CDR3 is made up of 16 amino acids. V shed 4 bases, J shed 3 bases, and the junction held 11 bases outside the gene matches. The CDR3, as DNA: TGTGCCAGCAGTTCCCGAGGGGGCGGCGGGTACACTGAAGCTTTCTTT. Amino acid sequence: CASSSRGGGGYTEAFF.

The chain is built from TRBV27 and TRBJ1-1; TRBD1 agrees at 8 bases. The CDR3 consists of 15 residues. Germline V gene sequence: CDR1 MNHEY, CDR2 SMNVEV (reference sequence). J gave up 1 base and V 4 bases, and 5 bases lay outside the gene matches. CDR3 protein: CASSSGTGWNTEAFF. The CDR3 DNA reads TGTGCCAGCAGTTCAGGGACAGGTTGGAACACTGAAGCTTTCTTT.

For the CDR3, the DNA is TGTGCCAGCAGTGAAGTCTGGGGCAGGGGGCAGAACTATGGCTACACCTTC. It codes for CASSEVWGRGQNYGYTF. V usage is TRBV6-1 and J usage is TRBJ1-2, with TRBD1 identical over 8 bases. The ends lost 1 base at V and 2 bases at J; junction bases unmatched: 9. CDR1 is MNHNS and CDR2 is SASEGT in the germline V gene. CDR3 size: 17 residues.

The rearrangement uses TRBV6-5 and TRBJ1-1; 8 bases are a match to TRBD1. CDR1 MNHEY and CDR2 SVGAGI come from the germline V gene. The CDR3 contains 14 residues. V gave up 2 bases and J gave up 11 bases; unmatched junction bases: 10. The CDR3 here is CASSYTDPGQEAFF. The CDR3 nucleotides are TGTGCCAGCAGTTACACCGATCCGGGACAGGAGGCTTTCTTT.

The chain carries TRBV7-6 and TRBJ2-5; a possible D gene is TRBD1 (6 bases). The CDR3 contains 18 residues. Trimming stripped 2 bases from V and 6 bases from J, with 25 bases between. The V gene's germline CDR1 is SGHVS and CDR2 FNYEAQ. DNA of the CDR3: TGTGCCAGCAGCTTATTATGGCAGCGTATTTCAGGGGTACAGACCCAGTACTTC. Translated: CASSLLWQRISGVQTQYF.

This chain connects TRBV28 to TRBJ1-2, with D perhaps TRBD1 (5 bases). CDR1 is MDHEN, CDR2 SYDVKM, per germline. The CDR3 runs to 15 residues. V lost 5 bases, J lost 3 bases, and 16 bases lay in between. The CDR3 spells CASSPVRGWYYGYTF. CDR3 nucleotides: TGTGCCAGCAGTCCCGTACGGGGGTGGTACTATGGCTACACCTTC.

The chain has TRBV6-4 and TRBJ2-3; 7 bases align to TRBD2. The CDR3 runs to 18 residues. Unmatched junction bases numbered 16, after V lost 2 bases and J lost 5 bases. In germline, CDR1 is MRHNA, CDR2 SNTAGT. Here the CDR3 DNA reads TGTGCCAGCAGTGACAGTAGGACTAGGGGTTCGGGGTTAGATACGCAGTATTTT. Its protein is CASSDSRTRGSGLDTQYF.

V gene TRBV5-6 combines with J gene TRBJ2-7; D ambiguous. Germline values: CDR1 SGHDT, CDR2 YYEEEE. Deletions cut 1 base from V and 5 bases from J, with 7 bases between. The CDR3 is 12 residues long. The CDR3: CASSLFPNEQYF. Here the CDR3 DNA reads TGTGCCAGCAGCTTGTTCCCCAACGAGCAGTACTTC.

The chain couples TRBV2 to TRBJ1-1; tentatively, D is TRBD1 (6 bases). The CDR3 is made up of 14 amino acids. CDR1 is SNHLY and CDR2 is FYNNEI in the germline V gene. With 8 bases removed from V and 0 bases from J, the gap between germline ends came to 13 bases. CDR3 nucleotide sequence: TGTGCCAGCGTCCAGGGGATATTGAACACTGAAGCTTTCTTT. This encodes CASVQGILNTEAFF.

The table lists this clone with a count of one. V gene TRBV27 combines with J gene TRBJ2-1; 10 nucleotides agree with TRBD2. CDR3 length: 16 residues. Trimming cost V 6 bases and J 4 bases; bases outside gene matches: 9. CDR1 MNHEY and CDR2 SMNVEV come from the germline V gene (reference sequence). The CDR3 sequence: CASSELSGRGYNEQFF. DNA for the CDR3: TGTGCCAGCAGCGAGTTAAGCGGGAGGGGTTACAATGAGCAGTTCTTC.

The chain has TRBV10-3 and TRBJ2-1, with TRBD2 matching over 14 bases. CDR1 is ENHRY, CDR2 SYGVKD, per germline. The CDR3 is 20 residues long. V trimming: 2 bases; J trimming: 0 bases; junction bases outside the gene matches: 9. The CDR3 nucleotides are TGTGCCATCAGTGAGCCGGGACTAGCGGGGGCCTTTCGCTCCTACAATGAGCAGTTCTTC. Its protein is CAISEPGLAGAFRSYNEQFF.

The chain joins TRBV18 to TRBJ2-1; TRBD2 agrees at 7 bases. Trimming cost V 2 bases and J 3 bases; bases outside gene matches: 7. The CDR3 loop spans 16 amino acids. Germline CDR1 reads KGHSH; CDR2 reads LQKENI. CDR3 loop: CASSPRLAEFYNEQFF. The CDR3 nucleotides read TGTGCCAGCTCACCAAGGCTAGCGGAGTTCTACAATGAGCAGTTCTTC.

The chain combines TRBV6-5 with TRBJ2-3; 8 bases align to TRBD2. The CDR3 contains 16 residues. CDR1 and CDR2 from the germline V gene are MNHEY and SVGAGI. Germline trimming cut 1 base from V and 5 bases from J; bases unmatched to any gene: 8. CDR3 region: CASSYWSGGMVDTQYF. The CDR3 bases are TGTGCCAGCAGTTACTGGAGCGGGGGTATGGTAGATACGCAGTATTTT.

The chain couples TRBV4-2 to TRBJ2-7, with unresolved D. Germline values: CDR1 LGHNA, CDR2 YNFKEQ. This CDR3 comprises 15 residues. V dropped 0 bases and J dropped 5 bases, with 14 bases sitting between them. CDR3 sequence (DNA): TGTGCCAGCAGCCAAGATGGGCACGTACAAGACGAGCAGTACTTC. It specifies CASSQDGHVQDEQYF.

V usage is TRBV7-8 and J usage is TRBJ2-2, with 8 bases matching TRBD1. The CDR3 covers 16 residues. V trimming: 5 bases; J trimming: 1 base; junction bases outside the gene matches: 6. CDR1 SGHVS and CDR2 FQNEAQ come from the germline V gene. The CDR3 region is CASSPLGTGNTGELFF. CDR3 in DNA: TGTGCCAGCAGCCCACTCGGGACAGGGAACACCGGGGAGCTGTTTTTT.

As DNA, the CDR3 is TGTGCCAGCAGCCAAGTCGTCAGGGAAGCTCAGCCCCAGCATTTT. This sequence encodes CASSQVVREAQPQHF. The chain combines TRBV4-2 with TRBJ1-5; D might be TRBD1 (5 bases). With 1 base removed from V and 6 bases from J, the gap between germline ends came to 13 bases. This CDR3 spans 15 amino acids. CDR1 is LGHNA and CDR2 is YNFKEQ in the germline V gene.